The clone carrying this TCR beta chain has a single count. The target antigen is unknown. This entry is derived from a study of T cell responses to AZD1222 COVID-19 vaccine. Broader study findings: Among the donors, most were white British and more were female, and clonal diversity was possibly underestimated.

CDR3 length: 17 residues. Germline V lookup: CDR1 LNHNV, CDR2 YYDKDF (reference sequence). The V and J ends lost 0 bases and 7 bases, in that order; junction bases with no gene match: 12. Produced via immunoSEQ multiplex PCR; TCRdb's table is partial and in-frame only. The sample contains 100,000 to 150,000 clones, over 80% of which appear only once. The specimen comprised peripheral blood, sampled 28 days after the second AZD1222 dose. This chain connects TRBV15 to TRBJ1-2, with 9 bases aligning to TRBD1. This sequence was found in an adult who received the AZD1222 COVID-19 vaccine. The CDR3 reads CATSRDNGGDRVRGYTF. As DNA, the CDR3 is TGTGCCACCAGCAGAGATAATGGAGGGGACAGGGTTCGTGGCTACACCTTC.